These 11 T cell receptor beta chains were sequenced from one sample in a study of blood T cell repertoires in COVID-19. This table comes from immunoSEQ multiplex PCR, and its TCRdb copy is limited to in-frame clones, with some not included. The profile covers some 110,000 clones, with around four fifths appearing a single time and about 8% taken by the ten largest. Sequencing was done on a sample of peripheral blood. Receptors were obtained from a man aged 65-85 years with active or convalescent COVID-19.

The V and J genes are TRBV5-1 and TRBJ2-5; TRBD1 aligns across 11 bases. CDR3 size: 14 residues. With 4 bases clipped from V and 4 bases from J, the junction kept 3 bases outside the gene matches. Germline assignment: CDR1 SGHRS and CDR2 YFSETQ. As DNA, the CDR3 is TGCGCCAGCAGCACCGGGACAGGGGGAGAGACCCAGTACTTC. Its translation is CASSTGTGGETQYF.

The chain links TRBV11-3 to TRBJ2-7; TRBD2 is a possible D gene (6 bases). Per the germline V gene, CDR1 is SGHNT and CDR2 is YENEEA. The CDR3 spans 14 residues. Trimming shortened V by 0 bases and J by 2 bases, and 8 bases separated the two germline ends. The CDR3 reads CASSLDRGTYEQYF. In DNA, the CDR3 is TGTGCCAGCAGCTTAGATCGGGGGACCTACGAGCAGTACTTC.

J is TRBJ1-1 and V is TRBV19; D uncertain. Between the trimmed V and J ends, which lost 2 bases and 10 bases, there was a span of 8 bases. The length of the CDR3 is 11 residues. Germline assignment: CDR1 LNHDA and CDR2 SQIVND (reference sequence). The CDR3 is CASSISGLAFF. CDR3 coding DNA: TGTGCCAGTAGTATATCAGGTTTAGCTTTCTTT.

The V gene is TRBV7-2, the J gene TRBJ1-2; D may be TRBD1 (5 bases). The V gene's germline CDR1 is SGHTA and CDR2 FQGNSA. This CDR3 is built from 12 residues. Trimming took 5 bases from V and 7 from J, leaving 11 bases between them. Here the CDR3 reads CASSAQGSGYTF. The CDR3 DNA reads TGTGCCAGCAGCGCGCAGGGTTCTGGCTACACCTTC.

The rearrangement joins TRBV11-2 to TRBJ2-3, with 9 bases that match TRBD2. The CDR3 contains 17 residues. After removal of 5 bases from V and 3 bases from J, the junction contained 12 bases not matched to a gene. Germline loops: CDR1 SGHAT, CDR2 FQNNGV. The DNA of the CDR3 is TGTGCCAGCAGCCCTCCGGCGGGAGGGGGTAGTACAGATACGCAGTATTTT. It codes for CASSPPAGGGSTDTQYF.

The rearrangement joins TRBV7-2 to TRBJ1-3; D might be TRBD1 (5 bases). Per the germline V gene, CDR1 is SGHTA and CDR2 is FQGNSA. The V end was cut by 0 bases, the J end by 3 bases, with 6 bases between. The CDR3 totals 14 residues. CDR3 DNA sequence: TGTGCCAGCAGCTTAGCAGGGGTTGGAAACACCATATATTTT. It codes for CASSLAGVGNTIYF.

This rearrangement joins TRBV6-6 to TRBJ2-1; 9 nucleotides line up with TRBD1. Germline trimming cut 10 bases from V and 6 bases from J; bases unmatched to any gene: 16. This CDR3 is 16 amino acids long. Germline CDR1 reads MNHNY; CDR2 reads SVGAGI (reference sequence). In DNA, the CDR3 is TGTGCCACCCGGAAGCCGGGACAGGGCTCGGTCAATGAGCAGTTCTTC. Amino acids: CATRKPGQGSVNEQFF.

The chain employs TRBV10-2 and TRBJ1-1; 8 nucleotides line up with TRBD1. Germline loops: CDR1 WSHSY, CDR2 SAAADI. CDR3 length: 15 residues. The trim removed 9 bases at V and 7 bases at J, leaving 16 bases unmatched. CDR3: CASNSGQGTSHEAFF. The CDR3 DNA reads TGCGCCAGTAACTCCGGACAGGGCACGTCCCATGAAGCTTTCTTT.

J is TRBJ1-2 and V is TRBV6-6; D is possibly TRBD1 (6 bases). Deletions cut 0 bases from V and 4 bases from J, with 15 bases between. From germline, CDR1 is MNHNY and CDR2 SVGAGI (reference sequence). The CDR3 extends over 16 amino acids. The CDR3 loop reads CASSYSKARGSYGYTF. CDR3 bases: TGTGCCAGCAGTTACTCGAAGGCCAGGGGTAGCTATGGCTACACCTTC.

This clone has a handful of counts. The V and J genes are TRBV2 and TRBJ2-1; the D gene is possibly TRBD2 (5 bases). With 4 bases removed from V and 0 bases from J, the gap between germline ends came to 16 bases. Germline CDR1 reads SNHLY; CDR2 reads FYNNEI. The CDR3 is 17 amino acids. CDR3 residues: CASSGSNSESSYNEQFF. The DNA for the CDR3 is TGTGCCAGCAGTGGGAGTAATAGCGAGAGCTCCTACAATGAGCAGTTCTTC.

Here the CDR3 reads CASSLRGQTTDTQYF. CDR3 DNA sequence: TGTGCCAGCAGCTTAAGAGGACAGACCACAGATACGCAGTATTTT. The chain carries TRBV7-2 and TRBJ2-3, with a weak D call TRBD1 (6 bases). Germline CDR1 and CDR2: SGHTA and FQGNSA. The germline V and J ends were trimmed by 2 bases and 2 bases, with 11 bases remaining between them. CDR3 length: 15 amino acids.